This T cell receptor beta chain was found in a study of T-cell memory formation after mild COVID-19. At the level of the study: Among the donors, TCR clusters were largely specific to each donor. General observations from the study: The main location of contracting CD4+ clones was CM and EM, and that of contracting CD8+ clones was EMRA. CD4/CD8 balance characterized clones contracting day 15 to 85, and CD4+ skew characterized later expanders.

CDR1 is SGHKS, CDR2 YYEKEE, per germline (reference sequence). V lost 1 base, J lost 0 bases, and 19 bases lay in between. The length of the CDR3 is 18 residues. Via MiXCR, TCRdb re-called the 5' RACE reads, giving one row per CDR3 protein. The data contain around 320,000 distinct CDR3 sequences, roughly an eighth of them seen just once; the ten biggest clones take up 21%. This clonotype has only a few counts. Its antigen is unidentified. V and J are TRBV5-5 and TRBJ1-1, with D perhaps matching TRBD1 (5 bases). The receptor's source is a man between 18 and 29 years old who had mild COVID-19 (a few samples of this study predate the infection). Cell type and time point are not known. Sequencing was performed on PBMCs or a T cell subset sorted from them (not recorded which). This CDR3 is CASSLTFYTPGMNTEAFF. DNA of the CDR3: TGTGCCAGCAGCTTGACATTTTATACCCCAGGGATGAACACTGAAGCTTTCTTT.